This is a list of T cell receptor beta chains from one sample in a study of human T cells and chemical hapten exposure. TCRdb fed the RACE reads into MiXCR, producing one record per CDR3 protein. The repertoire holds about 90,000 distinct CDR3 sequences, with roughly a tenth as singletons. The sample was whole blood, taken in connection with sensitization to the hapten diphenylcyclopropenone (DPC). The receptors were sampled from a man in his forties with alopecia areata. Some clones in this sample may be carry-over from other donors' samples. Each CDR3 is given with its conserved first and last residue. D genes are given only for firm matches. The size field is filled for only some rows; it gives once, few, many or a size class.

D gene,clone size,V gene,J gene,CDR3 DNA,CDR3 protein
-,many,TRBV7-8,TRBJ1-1,TGTGCCAGCAGCTTGAGAGGGGCCGGCACTGAAGCTTTCTTT,CASSLRGAGTEAFF
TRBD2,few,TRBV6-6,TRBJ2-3,TGTGCCAGCAGTTACCCTGGGACTAGCGGGAAGGAAGACACAGATACGCAGTATTTT,CASSYPGTSGKEDTDTQYF
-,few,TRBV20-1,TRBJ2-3,TGCAGTATAGTACTGGGCGCAGATACGCAGTATTTT,CSIVLGADTQYF
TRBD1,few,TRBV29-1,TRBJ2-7,TGCAGCGCTTACAGGGGCACCCACGAGCAGTACTTC,CSAYRGTHEQYF
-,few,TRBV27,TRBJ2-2,TGTGCCAGCAGTTTCCATCGGGGACTTGGCACCGGGGAGCTGTTTTTT,CASSFHRGLGTGELFF
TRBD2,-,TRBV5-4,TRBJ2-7,TGTGCCAGCAGCCTGGGACTAGCCAATTCATACGAGCAGTACTTC,CASSLGLANSYEQYF
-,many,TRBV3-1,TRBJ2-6,TGTGCCAGCAGCGACCAGCGACACAACTCTGGGGCCAACGTCCTGACTTTC,CASSDQRHNSGANVLTF
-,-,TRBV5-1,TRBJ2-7,TGCGCCAGCAGCTTGGAGAACAACCCCTACGAGCAGTACTTC,CASSLENNPYEQYF
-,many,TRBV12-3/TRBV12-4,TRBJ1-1,TGTGCCAGCAGCGGATCGGACACAACTGAAGCTTTCTTT,CASSGSDTTEAFF
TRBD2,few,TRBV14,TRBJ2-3,TGTGCCAGCAGCTCGGGACTAGCGGGGTACACAGATACGCAGTATTTT,CASSSGLAGYTDTQYF
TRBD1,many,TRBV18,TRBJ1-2,TGTGCCAGCTCTTCAACACCCGAGACAGGGCTGAACTATGGCTACACCTTC,CASSSTPETGLNYGYTF
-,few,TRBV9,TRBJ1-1,TGTGCCAGCAGCGTAGCGGTGAACACTGAAGCTTTCTTT,CASSVAVNTEAFF
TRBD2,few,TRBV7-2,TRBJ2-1,TGTGCCAGCAGCTTAGAAGGGACTAGCCGACGTAATGAGCAGTTCTTC,CASSLEGTSRRNEQFF
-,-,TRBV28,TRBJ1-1,TGTGCCAGCAGGAGACCAGTTGGCACTGAAGCTTTCTTT,CASRRPVGTEAFF
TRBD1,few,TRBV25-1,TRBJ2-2,TGTGCCAGCAGTGAATCTATAACGAGACAGGGGGCGGGCGGGGAGCTGTTTTTT,CASSESITRQGAGGELFF
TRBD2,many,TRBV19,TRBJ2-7,TGTGCCAGTAGTATGGTACCAGCGGGAGGCTCCTACGAGCAGTACTTC,CASSMVPAGGSYEQYF